The 4 T cell receptor beta chains below all came from one sample that was sequenced in a study of T-cell reconstitution after alpha-beta-depleted transplantation in children. Molecular barcoding with unique molecular identifiers was used for the TCRbeta library. TCRdb reanalysed the PCR reads using MiXCR and keeps one entry per CDR3 protein. The sample includes more than 200,000 distinct CDR3 sequences, roughly a tenth of them seen just once. The sequencing here drew on PBMCs from the stem cell graft donor, taken from the stem cell graft. The receptors here all came from a human donor who donated a stem cell graft to a child with SCID.

This clonotype was seen at least ten times. The V gene is TRBV6-5, the J gene TRBJ2-5; no definite D call. The germline V and J ends were trimmed by 2 bases and 5 bases, with 9 bases remaining between them. Per germline, CDR1 MNHEY and CDR2 SVGAGI. The CDR3 spans 13 residues. The CDR3 DNA is TGTGCCAGCAGTTACCCGGGTTTGGAGACCCAGTACTTC. Amino acid sequence: CASSYPGLETQYF.

This clonotype was picked up a small number of times. V is TRBV7-6 and J is TRBJ2-7; D unclear. Deletions cut 5 bases from V and 0 bases from J, with 20 bases between. The germline CDR1 and CDR2 sequences are SGHVS and FNYEAQ. The CDR3 spans 17 residues. CDR3 in amino acids: CASSSQLARRNSYEQYF. The DNA of the CDR3 is TGTGCCAGCAGCAGCCAGCTCGCTCGGCGAAACTCCTACGAGCAGTACTTC.

This clonotype has at least ten counts. J is TRBJ2-4 and V is TRBV5-6, with 7 bases that match TRBD2. CDR1 is SGHDT and CDR2 is YYEEEE in the germline V gene. This CDR3 is built from 14 residues. With 1 base clipped from V and 9 bases from J, the junction kept 7 bases outside the gene matches. CDR3 nucleotide sequence: TGTGCCAGCAGCTTGACTAGCGTAAGGGGCATTCAGTACTTC. Its protein is CASSLTSVRGIQYF.

This clonotype was seen at least ten times. This chain uses TRBV20-1 with TRBJ1-1; 8 bases align to TRBD1. This CDR3 region has 13 residues. Looked up from germline, CDR1 is DFQATT and CDR2 is SNEGSKA (reference sequence). The junction had 7 bases not matched to a gene; V was cut back by 6 bases and J by 4 bases. The CDR3 loop is CSAEGQASTEAFF. The DNA for the CDR3 is TGCAGTGCAGAGGGACAGGCGAGCACTGAAGCTTTCTTT.